This entry lists 27 T cell receptor beta chains sequenced from one sample in a study of vaccination and CD4 T cells after COVID-19. As to treatment: roughly nine-day PBMC culture with coronavirus spike peptide pools or control peptides (ViraFEST assay). Oncomine TCR Beta short-read sequencing was applied to DNA from cultured CD4+ T cells. MiXCR, run by TCRdb on the PCR reads, gives a single entry per CDR3 protein. The sample consists of 8,000 or so distinct CDR3 sequences, roughly 19% of them appearing once. The antigens for these receptors are not known. The sequences come from CD4+ T cells from blood, cultured in vitro, collected after SARS-CoV-2 vaccination. These receptors were taken from a human donor who had recovered from COVID-19.

This clonotype ranks as medium-sized. This chain links TRBV7-2 with TRBJ2-1, with D maybe TRBD1 (6 bases). The germline V gene has CDR1 SGHTA and CDR2 FQGNSA. There are 17 residues in the CDR3. The V end was cut by 2 bases, the J end by 5 bases, with 19 bases between. The CDR3 spells CASSLRTGTTVHNEQFF. In nucleotides, the CDR3 is TGTGCCAGCAGCTTACGAACCGGGACAACAGTTCACAATGAGCAGTTCTTC. Complete variable domain (other parts from reference TRBV7-2 and TRBJ2-1): GAGVSQSPSNKVTEKGKDVELRCDPISGHTALYWYRQSLGQGLEFLIYFQGNSAPDKSGLPSDRFSAERTGGSVSTLTIQRTQQEDSAVYLCASSLRTGTTVHNEQFFGPGTRLTVL.

This clonotype was detected only a few times. The J gene is TRBJ2-7, the V gene TRBV2; 14 bases agree with TRBD2. The J segment lost 3 bases and the V segment lost 9 bases, leaving 1 base of the junction unmatched. The CDR3 is 13 amino acids. Per the germline V gene, CDR1 is SNHLY and CDR2 is FYNNEI. CDR3 loop: CARGTSGSYEQYF. The DNA for the CDR3 is TGTGCCAGAGGGACTAGCGGGAGCTACGAGCAGTACTTC.

This clonotype is deemed medium-sized. This chain connects TRBV28 to TRBJ1-2, with 11 bases fitting TRBD1. CDR1 is MDHEN and CDR2 is SYDVKM in the germline V gene. This CDR3 has 13 amino acids. Trimming removed 6 bases from V and 8 bases from J; junction bases left unmatched: 5. The CDR3 DNA reads TGTGCCAGCAGCCCCTGGACAGGGGGCGGCTACACCTTC. Translation: CASSPWTGGGYTF.

This chain joins TRBV29-1 and TRBJ1-2, with D maybe TRBD1 (5 bases). This CDR3 region has 12 residues. Trimming removed 0 bases from V and 7 bases from J, with 9 bases in between. Looked up from germline, CDR1 is SQVTM and CDR2 is ANQGSEA. For the CDR3, the DNA is TGCAGCGTTGAAGATCTAAGGGGTGGCTACACCTTC. Residues: CSVEDLRGGYTF.

This clonotype ranks as medium-sized (0.01 to 0.1%). The rearrangement joins TRBV7-8 to TRBJ2-5; 7 bases agree with TRBD2. V shed 4 bases, J shed 3 bases, and the junction held 5 bases outside the gene matches. The CDR3 has 14 amino acids. Germline CDR1 SGHVS, CDR2 FQNEAQ. The CDR3 protein is CASSSGLHKETQYF. The CDR3 bases are TGTGCCAGCAGCTCGGGACTACACAAAGAGACCCAGTACTTC.

The table lists this clonotype with a few counts. The chain links TRBV19 to TRBJ2-7; D is perhaps TRBD1 (5 bases). Trimming pared 3 bases from V and 0 bases from J, leaving 9 bases between. The CDR3 is 14 residues long. The germline gives CDR1 LNHDA, CDR2 SQIVND (reference sequence). The CDR3 bases are TGTGCCAGTAGTATCAGGGAAACCTCCTACGAGCAGTACTTC. Amino acids: CASSIRETSYEQYF. Variable domain in full (rest from reference TRBV19 and TRBJ2-7): DGGITQSPKYLFRKEGQNVTLSCEQNLNHDAMYWYRQDPGQGLRLIYYSQIVNDFQKGDIAEGYSVSREKKESFPLTVTSAQKNPTAFYLCASSIRETSYEQYFGPGTRLTVT.

This clonotype is medium-sized (0.01 to 0.1%) in the sample. CDR3 bases: TGCAGTGCTAGAGACCCAGGGACTAGCGGGAGTGGGGACGAGCAGTACTTC. It yields the protein CSARDPGTSGSGDEQYF. J is TRBJ2-7 and V is TRBV20-1; 14 bases line up with TRBD2. The CDR3 is 17 residues long. V shed 0 bases, J shed 5 bases, and the junction held 9 bases outside the gene matches. Looked up from germline, CDR1 is DFQATT and CDR2 is SNEGSKA (reference sequence).

This clonotype was detected only a few times. The chain uses TRBV6-1 and TRBJ1-1, with 9 bases identical to TRBD1. Germline CDR1 and CDR2: MNHNS and SASEGT. The ends lost 6 bases at V and 1 base at J; junction bases unmatched: 6. The CDR3 extends over 15 amino acids. DNA for the CDR3: TGTGCCAGCAGAGTGGACAGGGGTCAGAACACTGAAGCTTTCTTT. It specifies CASRVDRGQNTEAFF.

The CDR3 sequence is CASSLTMNTEAFF. Written as DNA, the CDR3 is TGTGCCAGCAGCTTAACGATGAACACTGAAGCTTTCTTT. The chain is built from TRBV7-2 and TRBJ1-1; D remains ambiguous. Germline CDR1 reads SGHTA; CDR2 reads FQGNSA. The CDR3 spans 13 residues. Trimming took 2 bases from V and 0 from J, leaving 4 bases between them.

This clonotype qualifies as medium-sized (0.01 to 0.1%). The V call is TRBV28, the J call TRBJ2-7; perhaps TRBD2 as D (5 bases). Germline V gene lookup returns CDR1 MDHEN and CDR2 SYDVKM. The CDR3 has 13 amino acids. Trimming shortened V by 2 bases and J by 3 bases, and 8 bases separated the two germline ends. CDR3 region: CASSLRGGYEQYF. The CDR3 DNA is TGTGCCAGCAGTTTACGCGGAGGCTACGAGCAGTACTTC.

By sample fraction, this clonotype is medium-sized (0.01 to 0.1%). For the CDR3, the DNA is TGTGCCAGCAGTTACGGGGGGGACAGAACCTACGAGCAGTACTTC. It specifies CASSYGGDRTYEQYF. The genes are TRBV6-5 and TRBJ2-7, with D possibly called TRBD1 or TRBD2 (7 bases each). Trimming stripped 2 bases from V and 2 bases from J, with 13 bases between. The CDR3 loop spans 15 amino acids. The V gene's germline CDR1 is MNHEY and CDR2 SVGAGI.

Points on this clonotype: At one end the junction does not follow the germline gene, possibly because of a read error. The chain combines TRBV10-3 with TRBJ1-2, with D maybe TRBD1 (5 bases). Germline V gene data show CDR1 as ENHRY and CDR2 as SYGVKD. CDR3 length equals 16 residues. For the CDR3, the DNA is TGTGCCACCAGTGGAGACAGCCAGATTAGTAACTATGGCTACACCTTC. It specifies CATSGDSQISNYGYTF.

About this clonotype itself: One end of the junction is discordant with germline, which a read error may explain. The DNA for the CDR3 is TGCGCCAGCAGCCAAGATTTAGGCAGATACTCCTACGAGCAGTACTTC. Its translation: CASSQDLGRYSYEQYF. The chain couples TRBV25-1 to TRBJ2-7, with D unclear. The CDR3 sequence is 16 residues long. Germline CDR1 MGHDK, CDR2 SYGVNS.

As regards this clonotype: The final CDR3 position lacks the conserved phenylalanine or tryptophan, pointing to a likely read error. This chain joins TRBV7-2 and TRBJ2-7, with D possibly matching TRBD1 (5 bases). This CDR3 is built from 14 residues. CDR1 and CDR2 from the germline V gene are SGHTA and FQGNSA. Trimming stripped 5 bases from V and 2 bases from J, with 13 bases between. CDR3 nucleotides: TGTGCCAGCAGCCGTAGGGGTCCAGCCTACGAGCAGTACTAC. The encoded protein is CASSRRGPAYEQYY.

Notes on this clonotype: A much larger clonotype is one base distant, so this may be a read error. This rearrangement joins TRBV20-1 to TRBJ1-1; D perhaps matches TRBD1 (5 bases). CDR3 length: 14 amino acids. Germline CDR1 reads DFQATT; CDR2 reads SNEGSKA (reference sequence). This CDR3 reads CSAPRQRMNIEAFF. CDR3 bases: TGCAGTGCACCCCGACAGCGTATGAACATTGAAGCTTTCTTT.

In this sample, this clonotype turned up a few times. The gene calls are TRBV29-1 and TRBJ2-5; D not resolved. The CDR3 consists of 13 residues. Per germline, CDR1 SQVTM and CDR2 ANQGSEA. Trimming pared 7 bases from V and 1 base from J, leaving 13 bases between. The CDR3 nucleotides are TGCAGCGCATGCGTGTCGAGCCAAGAGACCCAGTACTTC. This codes for CSACVSSQETQYF.

This clonotype was seen more than once but under ten times. J is TRBJ2-5 and V is TRBV29-1; D not resolved. Germline V gene sequence: CDR1 SQVTM, CDR2 ANQGSEA. The V gene lost 4 bases and the J gene lost 4 bases, with 13 bases spanning the gap. The CDR3 spans 13 residues. The CDR3 is CSVGTRAPETQYF. The CDR3 bases are TGCAGCGTTGGAACCAGAGCCCCAGAGACCCAGTACTTC.

The genes are TRBV19 and TRBJ1-2, with 10 bases fitting TRBD1. Germline V gene lookup returns CDR1 LNHDA and CDR2 SQIVND (reference sequence). V was pared by 3 bases and J by 4 bases, with 11 bases of the junction left unmatched. The CDR3 length is 17 residues. This CDR3 reads CASSIGTGDEAVYGYTF. The DNA for the CDR3 is TGTGCCAGTAGTATCGGGACAGGGGACGAAGCGGTCTATGGCTACACCTTC.

This clonotype is classed as medium-sized. This chain joins TRBV6-1 and TRBJ2-7; D might be TRBD2 (6 bases). V shed 2 bases and J shed 0 bases, with 11 bases lying between them. CDR1 and CDR2 from the germline V gene are MNHNS and SASEGT. CDR3 size: 15 residues. The DNA of the CDR3 is TGTGCCAGCAGTGAACTACTAGCCTTCTCCTACGAGCAGTACTTC. It translates to CASSELLAFSYEQYF.

This clonotype is judged large. This sequence joins TRBV20-1 and TRBJ1-6; D gene unclear. Per germline, CDR1 DFQATT and CDR2 SNEGSKA (reference sequence). V was clipped by 3 bases and J by 9 bases, with 15 bases between them. CDR3 length: 14 amino acids. The CDR3 loop reads CSARETIGGSPLHF. The CDR3 nucleotides read TGCAGTGCTAGGGAGACGATCGGCGGTTCACCCCTCCACTTT.

The rearrangement links TRBV10-1 to TRBJ1-3; unclear D gene. The CDR3 runs 13 residues. Germline CDR1 and CDR2: WNHNN and SYGVQD (reference sequence). V lost 6 bases to trimming and J lost 2 bases, with 8 bases between them. CDR3 amino acids: CASSRGTGNTIYF. DNA for the CDR3: TGCGCCAGCAGCCGGGGAACTGGAAACACCATATATTTT.

This clonotype rates as medium-sized. The V gene is TRBV24-1, the J gene TRBJ1-2; D is ambiguous. The length of the CDR3 is 13 residues. Germline CDR1 and CDR2: KGHDR and SFDVKD. V gave up 4 bases and J gave up 5 bases, with 10 bases separating them. CDR3 nucleotides: TGTGCCACCAGTGAACATGCGGGGTATGGCTACACCTTC. Translating gives CATSEHAGYGYTF.

This clonotype is termed medium-sized. The genes are TRBV20-1 and TRBJ2-5; possible D gene TRBD2, 5 bases. CDR3 length equals 13 residues. Trimming removed 5 bases from V and 4 bases from J, with 14 bases in between. CDR1 and CDR2 from the germline V gene are DFQATT and SNEGSKA (reference sequence). CDR3 loop: CSAPTSAGETQYF. CDR3 DNA sequence: TGCAGTGCTCCAACGTCGGCGGGAGAGACCCAGTACTTC.

This clonotype rates as medium-sized. The rearrangement links TRBV7-2 to TRBJ2-6; D uncertain. CDR1 SGHTA and CDR2 FQGNSA come from the germline V gene. The V end was cut by 4 bases, the J end by 1 base, with 11 bases between. The length of the CDR3 is 16 residues. The CDR3 DNA is TGTGCCAGCAGCTCCCGCTACGGATCTGGGGCCAACGTCCTGACTTTC. It is translated as CASSSRYGSGANVLTF.

This clonotype is termed medium-sized (0.01 to 0.1%). V is TRBV15 and J is TRBJ2-5; the D is unclear. Germline loops: CDR1 LNHNV, CDR2 YYDKDF (reference sequence). V shed 6 bases and J shed 7 bases, with 12 bases lying between them. There are 12 residues in the CDR3. Here the CDR3 reads CATSVPPGTQYF. Written as DNA, the CDR3 is TGTGCCACCAGTGTCCCTCCGGGGACCCAGTACTTC.

The chain recombines TRBV11-3 with TRBJ1-1; possible D gene TRBD1, 5 bases. This CDR3 has 16 residues. CDR1 SGHNT and CDR2 YENEEA come from the germline V gene. V dropped 1 base and J dropped 0 bases, with 12 bases sitting between them. CDR3 bases: TGTGCCAGCAGCTTAGCCACGGGACGGATGAACACTGAAGCTTTCTTT. Its protein is CASSLATGRMNTEAFF.

This clonotype was recorded a few times. The V gene is TRBV29-1, the J gene TRBJ2-7; 10 nucleotides line up with TRBD1. CDR1 SQVTM and CDR2 ANQGSEA come from the germline V gene. The CDR3 is made up of 13 amino acids. V lost 5 bases and J lost 4; bases outside the gene matches: 5. The CDR3 region has the DNA TGCAGCGTTCGGACAGGGGGAGGTTACGAGCAGTACTTC. Translated, it gives CSVRTGGGYEQYF.